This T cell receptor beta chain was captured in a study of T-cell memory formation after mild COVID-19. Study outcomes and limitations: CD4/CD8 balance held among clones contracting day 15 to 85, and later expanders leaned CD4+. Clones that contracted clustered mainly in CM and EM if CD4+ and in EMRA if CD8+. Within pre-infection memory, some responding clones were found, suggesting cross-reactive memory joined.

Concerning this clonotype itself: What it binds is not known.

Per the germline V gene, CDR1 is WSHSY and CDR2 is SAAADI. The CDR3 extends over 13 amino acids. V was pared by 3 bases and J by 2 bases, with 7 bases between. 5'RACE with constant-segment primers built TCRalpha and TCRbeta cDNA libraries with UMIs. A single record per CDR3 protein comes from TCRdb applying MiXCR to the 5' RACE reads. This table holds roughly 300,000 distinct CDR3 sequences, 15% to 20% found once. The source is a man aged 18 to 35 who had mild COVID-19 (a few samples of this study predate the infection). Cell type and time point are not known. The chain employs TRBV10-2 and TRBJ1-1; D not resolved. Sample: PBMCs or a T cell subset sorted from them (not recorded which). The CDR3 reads CASSESSNTEAFF. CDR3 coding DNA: TGCGCCAGCAGTGAATCCAGTAACACTGAAGCTTTCTTT.